The 10 T cell receptor beta chains listed next were all sequenced from one sample in a study of PD-1 and CTLA-4 blockade in melanoma. Using immunoSEQ multiplex PCR, the repertoire was profiled, and TCRdb retains in-frame clones only, with some absent. The table records tens of thousands of clones, 85% to 95% of them present only once. The material was CD8+ T cells from peripheral blood, obtained from a patient given anti-PD-1 treatment. The receptors were gathered from a human donor with melanoma.

V gene TRBV15 combines with J gene TRBJ2-1; TRBD2 matches 9 bases. CDR1 is LNHNV, CDR2 YYDKDF, per germline (reference sequence). The J segment lost 8 bases and the V segment lost 0 bases, leaving 11 bases of the junction unmatched. The CDR3 contains 17 residues. DNA of the CDR3: TGTGCCACCAGCAGAGAGTCGGAGCGGGAGGTCCCCGATGAGCAGTTCTTC. It yields the protein CATSRESEREVPDEQFF. Full variable domain (outside the CDR3, taken from reference TRBV15 and TRBJ2-1): DAMVIQNPRYQVTQFGKPVTLSCSQTLNHNVMYWYQQKSSQAPKLLFHYYDKDFNNEADTPDNFQSRRPNTSFCFLDIRSPGLGDTAMYLCATSRESEREVPDEQFFGPGTRLTVL.

The chain is built from TRBV7-9 and TRBJ2-1, with D perhaps TRBD2 (5 bases). The CDR3 length is 14 residues. From germline, CDR1 is SEHNR and CDR2 FQNEAQ (reference sequence). V was cut by 4 bases and J by 6 bases, with 13 bases left in between. CDR3 DNA: TGTGCCAGCAGCTCCTATGGACGGGGCAATGAGCAGTTCTTC. Translation: CASSSYGRGNEQFF.

This clone occurred once. This rearrangement joins TRBV28 to TRBJ1-6; D is ambiguous. Germline loops: CDR1 MDHEN, CDR2 SYDVKM. This CDR3 contains 15 residues. With 6 bases removed from V and 0 bases from J, the gap between germline ends came to 9 bases. This chain's CDR3 is CASSSRSSYNSPLHF. In DNA form, the CDR3 reads TGTGCCAGCAGCTCCAGGAGCTCCTATAATTCACCCCTCCACTTT.

The chain joins TRBV30 to TRBJ2-6, with D uncertain. Trimming stripped 2 bases from V and 0 bases from J, with 11 bases between. The CDR3 covers 16 residues. CDR1 and CDR2 (germline): GTSNPN, SVGIG (reference sequence). The CDR3: CAWSPTATSGANVLTF. In DNA, the CDR3 is TGTGCCTGGAGTCCGACCGCGACCTCTGGGGCCAACGTCCTGACTTTC.

As DNA, the CDR3 is TGTGCCAGTAGTCCCATCGGCCTCATGGAGCAGTACTTC. Residues: CASSPIGLMEQYF. This chain joins TRBV19 and TRBJ2-7; D gene uncertain. Germline V CDR1 and CDR2: LNHDA, SQIVND (reference sequence). This CDR3 is built from 13 residues. V was clipped by 5 bases and J by 7 bases, with 15 bases between them.

This sequence joins TRBV15 and TRBJ2-5; either TRBD1 or TRBD2 may supply D (5 bases each). The V end lost 4 bases, the J end lost 5 bases, and 17 bases lay between the germline ends. Germline V gene sequence: CDR1 LNHNV, CDR2 YYDKDF (reference sequence). There are 15 residues in the CDR3. Here the CDR3 DNA reads TGTGCCACCAGCAAGGGACCACCAATAGGGGAGACCCAGTACTTC. It codes for CATSKGPPIGETQYF.

V gene TRBV2 combines with J gene TRBJ1-2; 9 bases line up with TRBD1. After removal of 6 bases from V and 4 bases from J, the junction contained 6 bases not matched to a gene. Germline V lookup: CDR1 SNHLY, CDR2 FYNNEI. The CDR3 runs 14 residues. In DNA form, the CDR3 reads TGTGCCAGCAGCACGGGACAGGGAACCTATGGCTACACCTTC. Translated, it gives CASSTGQGTYGYTF.

The V call is TRBV28, the J call TRBJ1-1; D gene uncertain. Trimming took off 2 bases at V and 1 base at J, with 5 bases between the two ends. The CDR3 totals 13 residues. Germline CDR1 reads MDHEN; CDR2 reads SYDVKM. In DNA, the CDR3 is TGTGCCAGCAGTTTAAAAGAGAACACTGAAGCTTTCTTT. It codes for CASSLKENTEAFF.

The chain links TRBV5-5 to TRBJ1-4; the match to TRBD1 covers 7 bases. The V gene's germline CDR1 is SGHKS and CDR2 YYEKEE (reference sequence). Unmatched junction bases numbered 1, after V lost 2 bases and J lost 0 bases. CDR3 length equals 15 residues. In DNA, the CDR3 is TGTGCCAGCAGCTTAACAGGGGCAACTAATGAAAAACTGTTTTTT. Translated: CASSLTGATNEKLFF.

The chain combines TRBV4-1 with TRBJ1-1, with no clear D. Germline CDR1 reads MGHRA; CDR2 reads YSYEKL. CDR3 size: 14 residues. V was shortened by 0 bases and J by 5 bases, with 10 bases between the two germline ends. CDR3 residues: CASSQDVGWTEAFF. The CDR3, as DNA: TGCGCCAGCAGCCAAGATGTGGGATGGACTGAAGCTTTCTTT.